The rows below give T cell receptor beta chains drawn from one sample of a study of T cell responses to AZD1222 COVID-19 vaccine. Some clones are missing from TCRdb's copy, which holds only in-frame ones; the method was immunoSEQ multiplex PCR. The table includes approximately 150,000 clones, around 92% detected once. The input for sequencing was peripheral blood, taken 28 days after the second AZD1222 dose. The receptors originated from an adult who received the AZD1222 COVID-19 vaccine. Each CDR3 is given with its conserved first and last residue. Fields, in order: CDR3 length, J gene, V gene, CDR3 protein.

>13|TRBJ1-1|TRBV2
CASRTPMNTEAFF
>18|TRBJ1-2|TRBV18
CASSPQEQSTYSAGGYTF
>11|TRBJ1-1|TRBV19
CASSLNTEAFF
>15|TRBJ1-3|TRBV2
CASRADRAGRNTIYF
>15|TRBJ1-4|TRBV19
CASSSGGPPGEKLFF
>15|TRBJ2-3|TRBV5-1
CASSKGYTSTDTQYF
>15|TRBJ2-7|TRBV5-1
CASSLEGPDGYEQYF
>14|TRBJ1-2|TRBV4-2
CASSQDWRVGGYTF
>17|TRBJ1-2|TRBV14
CASSQELMGQGDYGYTF
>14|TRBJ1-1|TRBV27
CASTLGDGNTEAFF
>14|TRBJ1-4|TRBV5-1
CASSEGRLLEKLFF
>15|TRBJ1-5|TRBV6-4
CASTVGYGSNQPQHF
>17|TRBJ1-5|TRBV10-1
CASSHRTGYHSNQPQHF
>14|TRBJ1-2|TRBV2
CASSQRGRPYGYTF
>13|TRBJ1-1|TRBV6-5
CASSSQGWTEAFF
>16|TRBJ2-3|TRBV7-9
CASSGGGAGGTDTQYF
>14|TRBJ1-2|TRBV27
CASSPLRQGVGYTF
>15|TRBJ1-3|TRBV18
CASSPPGGAGNTIYF
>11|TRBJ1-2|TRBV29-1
CSVAFNYGYTF
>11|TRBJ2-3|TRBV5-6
CASTRGDTQYF
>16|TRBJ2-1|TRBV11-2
CASSLAAGRSYNEQFF
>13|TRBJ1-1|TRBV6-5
CASSSGQYTEAFF
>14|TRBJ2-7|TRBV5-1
CASSTGQGSYEQYF
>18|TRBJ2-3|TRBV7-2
CASSLLAIAGGLVDTQYF
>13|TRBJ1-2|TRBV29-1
CSVEGTGSYGYTF
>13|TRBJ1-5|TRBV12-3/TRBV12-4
CASSQTVNQPQHF
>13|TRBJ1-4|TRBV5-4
CASSVDRVEKLFF
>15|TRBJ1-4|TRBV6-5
CASSQGGTGGEKLFF
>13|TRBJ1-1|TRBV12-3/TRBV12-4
CASSLGWGTEAFF
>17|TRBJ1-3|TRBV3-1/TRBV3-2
CASSPYRGQSSGNTIYF
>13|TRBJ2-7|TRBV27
CASSQQGSYEQYF